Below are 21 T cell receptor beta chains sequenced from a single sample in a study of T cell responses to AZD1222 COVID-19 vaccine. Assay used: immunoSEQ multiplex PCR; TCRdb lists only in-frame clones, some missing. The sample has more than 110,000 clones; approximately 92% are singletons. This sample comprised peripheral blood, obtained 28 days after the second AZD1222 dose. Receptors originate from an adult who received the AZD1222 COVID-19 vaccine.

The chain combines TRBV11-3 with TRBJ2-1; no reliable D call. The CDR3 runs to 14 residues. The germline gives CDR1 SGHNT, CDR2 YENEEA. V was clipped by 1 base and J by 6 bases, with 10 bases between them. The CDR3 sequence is CASSLGGSGNEQFF. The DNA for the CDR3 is TGTGCCAGCAGCTTAGGGGGTAGTGGCAATGAGCAGTTCTTC.

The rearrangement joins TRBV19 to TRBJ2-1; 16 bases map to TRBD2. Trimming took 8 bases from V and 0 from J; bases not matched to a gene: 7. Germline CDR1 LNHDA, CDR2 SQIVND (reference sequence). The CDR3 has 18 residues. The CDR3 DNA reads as TGTGCCAGTGCGTCGGGACTAGCGGGAGGGAGCTCCTACAATGAGCAGTTCTTC. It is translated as CASASGLAGGSSYNEQFF.

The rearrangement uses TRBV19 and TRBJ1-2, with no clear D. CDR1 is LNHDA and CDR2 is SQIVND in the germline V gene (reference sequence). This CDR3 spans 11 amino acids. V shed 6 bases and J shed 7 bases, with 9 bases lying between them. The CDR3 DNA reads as TGTGCCAGTAGGGCGTCAATTGGCTACACCTTC. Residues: CASRASIGYTF.

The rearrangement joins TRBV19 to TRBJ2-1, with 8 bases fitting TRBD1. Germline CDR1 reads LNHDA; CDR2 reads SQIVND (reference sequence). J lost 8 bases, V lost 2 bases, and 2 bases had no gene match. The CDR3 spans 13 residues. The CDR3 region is CASSIQGADEQFF. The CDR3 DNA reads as TGTGCCAGTAGTATACAGGGGGCTGATGAGCAGTTCTTC.

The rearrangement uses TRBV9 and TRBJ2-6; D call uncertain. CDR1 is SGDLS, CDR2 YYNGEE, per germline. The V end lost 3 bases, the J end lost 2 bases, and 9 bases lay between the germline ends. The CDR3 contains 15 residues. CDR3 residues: CASSGGRPGANVLTF. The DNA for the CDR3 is TGTGCCAGCAGCGGTGGGCGACCTGGGGCCAACGTCCTGACTTTC.

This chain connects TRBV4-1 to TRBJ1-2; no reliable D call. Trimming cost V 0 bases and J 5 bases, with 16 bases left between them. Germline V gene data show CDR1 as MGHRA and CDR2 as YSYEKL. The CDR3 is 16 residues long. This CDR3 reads CASSQESYQLAYGYTF. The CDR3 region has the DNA TGCGCCAGCAGCCAAGAGTCGTATCAGTTAGCTTATGGCTACACCTTC.

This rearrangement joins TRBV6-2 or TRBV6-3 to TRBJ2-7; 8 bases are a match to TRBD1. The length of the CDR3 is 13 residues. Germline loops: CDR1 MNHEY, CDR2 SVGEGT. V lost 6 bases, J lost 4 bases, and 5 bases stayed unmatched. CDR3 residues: CASSRDRPYEQYF. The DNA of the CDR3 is TGTGCCAGCAGCCGGGACAGGCCTTACGAGCAGTACTTC.

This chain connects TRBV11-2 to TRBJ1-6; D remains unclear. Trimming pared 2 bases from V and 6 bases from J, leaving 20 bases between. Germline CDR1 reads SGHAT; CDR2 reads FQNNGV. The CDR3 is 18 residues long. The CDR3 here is CASSLKVSHGSGNSPLHF. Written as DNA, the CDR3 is TGTGCCAGCAGCTTAAAAGTTTCACACGGGTCTGGTAATTCACCCCTCCACTTT.

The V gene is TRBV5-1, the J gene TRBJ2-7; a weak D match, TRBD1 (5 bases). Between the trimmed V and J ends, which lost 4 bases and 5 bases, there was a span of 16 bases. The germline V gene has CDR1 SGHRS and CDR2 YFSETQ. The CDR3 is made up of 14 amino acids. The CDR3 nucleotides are TGCGCCAGCAGCGTTCTCCCCCAGGGCGACGAGCAGTACTTC. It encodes CASSVLPQGDEQYF. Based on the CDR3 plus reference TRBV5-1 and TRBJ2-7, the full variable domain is KAGVTQTPRYLIKTRGQQVTLSCSPISGHRSVSWYQQTPGQGLQFLFEYFSETQRNKGNFPGRFSGRQFSNSRSEMNVSTLELGDSALYLCASSVLPQGDEQYFGPGTRLTVT.

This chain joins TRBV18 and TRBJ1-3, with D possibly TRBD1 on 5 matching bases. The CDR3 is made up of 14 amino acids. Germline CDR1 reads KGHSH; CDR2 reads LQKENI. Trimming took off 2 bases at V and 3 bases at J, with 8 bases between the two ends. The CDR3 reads CASSPRQNGNTIYF. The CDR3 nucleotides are TGTGCCAGCTCACCAAGACAGAATGGAAACACCATATATTTT.

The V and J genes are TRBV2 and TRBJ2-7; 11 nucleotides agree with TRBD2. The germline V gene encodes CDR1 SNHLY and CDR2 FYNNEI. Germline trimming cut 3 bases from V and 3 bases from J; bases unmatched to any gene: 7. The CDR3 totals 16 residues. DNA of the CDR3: TGTGCCAGCAGTGAGTCGGCTAGCGGGAGGATCTACGAGCAGTACTTC. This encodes CASSESASGRIYEQYF.

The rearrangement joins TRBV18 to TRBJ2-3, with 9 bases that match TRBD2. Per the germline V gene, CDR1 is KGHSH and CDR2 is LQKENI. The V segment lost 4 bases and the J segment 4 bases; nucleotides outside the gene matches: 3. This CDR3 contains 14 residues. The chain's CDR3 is CASSQLAGADTQYF. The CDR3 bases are TGTGCCAGCTCACAACTAGCGGGTGCAGATACGCAGTATTTT.

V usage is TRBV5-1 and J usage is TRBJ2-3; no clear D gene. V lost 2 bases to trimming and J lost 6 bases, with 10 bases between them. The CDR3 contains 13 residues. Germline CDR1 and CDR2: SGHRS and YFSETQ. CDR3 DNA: TGCGCCAGCAGCTTCTCGGTTTTGGATACGCAGTATTTT. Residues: CASSFSVLDTQYF.

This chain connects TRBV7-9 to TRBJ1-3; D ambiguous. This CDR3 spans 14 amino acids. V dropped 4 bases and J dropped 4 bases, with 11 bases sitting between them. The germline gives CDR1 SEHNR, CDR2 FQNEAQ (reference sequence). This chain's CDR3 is CASSSLSSGNTIYF. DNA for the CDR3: TGTGCCAGCAGCTCCCTGAGTTCCGGAAACACCATATATTTT.

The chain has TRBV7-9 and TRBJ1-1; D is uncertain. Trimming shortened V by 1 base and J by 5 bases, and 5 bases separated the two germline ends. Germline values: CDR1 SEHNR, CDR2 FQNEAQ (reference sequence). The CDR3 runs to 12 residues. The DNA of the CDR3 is TGTGCCAGCAGCTTAGGAGAGACTGAAGCTTTCTTT. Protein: CASSLGETEAFF.

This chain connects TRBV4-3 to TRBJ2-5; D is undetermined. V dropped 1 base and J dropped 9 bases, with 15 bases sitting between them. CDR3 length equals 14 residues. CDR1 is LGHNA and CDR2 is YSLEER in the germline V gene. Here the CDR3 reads CASSQGAPPRPQYF. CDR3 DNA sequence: TGCGCCAGCAGCCAAGGGGCCCCTCCGCGGCCCCAGTACTTC.

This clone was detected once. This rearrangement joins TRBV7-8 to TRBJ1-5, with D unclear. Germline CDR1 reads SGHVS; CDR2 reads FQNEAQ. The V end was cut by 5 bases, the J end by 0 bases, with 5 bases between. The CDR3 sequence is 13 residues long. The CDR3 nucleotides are TGTGCCAGCAGCCCTTATAGCAATCAGCCCCAGCATTTT. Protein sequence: CASSPYSNQPQHF.

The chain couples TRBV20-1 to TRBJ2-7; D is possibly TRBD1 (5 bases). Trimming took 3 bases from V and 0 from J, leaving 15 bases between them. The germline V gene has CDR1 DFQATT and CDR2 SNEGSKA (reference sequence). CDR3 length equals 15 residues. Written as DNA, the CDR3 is TGCAGTGCTAGTGGGGCCCTTCGGAACTCCTACGAGCAGTACTTC. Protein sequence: CSASGALRNSYEQYF.

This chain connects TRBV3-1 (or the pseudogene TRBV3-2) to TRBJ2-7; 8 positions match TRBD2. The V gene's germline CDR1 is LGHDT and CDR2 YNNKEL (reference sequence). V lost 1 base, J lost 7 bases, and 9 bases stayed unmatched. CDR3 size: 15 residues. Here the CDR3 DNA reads TGTGCCAGCAGCCAAGTAACGGGAGGGCCAGGGGAGCAGTACTTC. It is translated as CASSQVTGGPGEQYF.

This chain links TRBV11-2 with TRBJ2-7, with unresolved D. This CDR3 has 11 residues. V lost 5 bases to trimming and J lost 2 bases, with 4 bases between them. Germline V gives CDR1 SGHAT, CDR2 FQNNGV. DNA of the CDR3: TGTGCCAGCAGCATCACCTACGAGCAGTACTTC. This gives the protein CASSITYEQYF.

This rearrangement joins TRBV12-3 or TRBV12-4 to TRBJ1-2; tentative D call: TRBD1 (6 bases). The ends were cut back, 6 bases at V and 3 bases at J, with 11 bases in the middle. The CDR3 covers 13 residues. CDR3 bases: TGTGCCAGCAGCCGGCGGACAGACTATGGCTACACCTTC. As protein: CASSRRTDYGYTF.